One and the same sample provided the 15 T cell receptor beta chains below, sequenced in a study of metastatic and nonmetastatic thyroid tumors. Using MiXCR, TCRdb re-called clones from the PCR reads. Among almost 70,000 clones listed, approximately 15% were seen once. All patients were untreated before thyroid surgery. Sequencing was done on a sample of blood. These receptors all come from a male donor with papillary thyroid cancer or a benign thyroid nodule (not recorded which). Some clones in this sample may be carry-over from other donors' samples.

This clone has ten or more counts. This chain links TRBV20-1 with TRBJ2-1, with D maybe TRBD2 (6 bases). Trimming took 5 bases from V and 9 from J, leaving 11 bases between them. Germline-derived CDR1 and CDR2 are DFQATT and SNEGSKA (reference sequence). The CDR3 is made up of 11 amino acids. Here the CDR3 DNA reads TGCAGTGCTTTGGACTACCCTGAGCAGTTCTTC. As protein: CSALDYPEQFF.

This clone was detected ten times or more. The chain has TRBV10-1 and TRBJ2-3, with 10 bases lining up with TRBD2. The CDR3 spans 16 residues. Unmatched junction bases numbered 2, after V lost 2 bases and J lost 0 bases. Germline lookup yields CDR1 WNHNN and CDR2 SYGVQD (reference sequence). The CDR3 bases are TGCGCCAGCAGTGAGGAGACTAGCGGGAGCACAGATACGCAGTATTTT. Amino acids: CASSEETSGSTDTQYF.

Worth noting for this clone: The germline gene is not matched at one end of the junction; a read error may be the cause. The V and J genes are TRBV2 and TRBJ2-2, with unresolved D. The CDR3 sequence is 13 residues long. In germline, CDR1 is SNHLY, CDR2 FYNNEI. CDR3 in amino acids: CASTVGNTVELFF. In DNA, the CDR3 is TGTGCCAGCACTGTTGGGAACACCGTGGAGCTGTTTTTT. The full variable domain, completed using reference TRBV2 and TRBJ2-2, is EPEVTQTPSHQVTQMGQEVILRCVPISNHLYFYWYRQILGQKVEFLVSFYNNEISEKSEIFDDQFSVERPDGSNFTLKIRSTKLEDSAMYFCASTVGNTVELFFGEGSRLTVL.

About this clone: As the CDR3 is not closed by the conserved phenylalanine or tryptophan, this likely results from a read error. The gene calls are TRBV5-1 and TRBJ1-2, with a weak D call TRBD1 (5 bases). The CDR3 loop spans 15 amino acids. Between the trimmed V and J ends, which lost 2 bases and 8 bases, there was a span of 19 bases. CDR1 is SGHRS, CDR2 YFSETQ, per germline. In DNA form, the CDR3 reads TGCGCCAGCAGCTTAACTGCTGGGTCAAGGGGAGGCTACACCTTA. Amino acids: CASSLTAGSRGGYTL.

This clone was counted many times. The V call is TRBV20-1, the J call TRBJ2-1; D is perhaps TRBD2 (6 bases). The germline V gene has CDR1 DFQATT and CDR2 SNEGSKA (reference sequence). The CDR3 sequence is 16 residues long. V shed 5 bases and J shed 0 bases, with 17 bases lying between them. CDR3 in DNA: TGCAGTGCTCGAGCGATCCCCGGGAGCTCCTACAATGAGCAGTTCTTC. Its translation: CSARAIPGSSYNEQFF.

Details on this clone: One base away lies a much larger clone, so this may be a sequencing read error. The sample holds other DNA sequences that translate to the same CDR3. This CDR3 reads CASSLTRGGRLFF. DNA for the CDR3: TGTGCCAGCAGTCTAACGCGAGGAGGGCGTCTGTTTTTT. The chain recombines TRBV3-1 with TRBJ2-2, with D perhaps TRBD2 (6 bases). This CDR3 contains 13 residues. Germline values: CDR1 LGHDT, CDR2 YNNKEL (reference sequence). Trimming pared 6 bases from V and 14 bases from J, leaving 19 bases between.

The chain uses TRBV27 and TRBJ2-7; the match to TRBD1 covers 7 bases. Germline V gene lookup returns CDR1 MNHEY and CDR2 SMNVEV (reference sequence). Unmatched junction bases numbered 15, after V lost 6 bases and J lost 10 bases. The length of the CDR3 is 14 residues. As DNA, the CDR3 is TGTGCCAGCAGCCTGTCTAAGGGGGCCTACTATCAGTACGTC. Translation gives CASSLSKGAYYQYV.

This clone came up many times. The rearrangement links TRBV27 to TRBJ2-5; 8 bases agree with TRBD1. Germline V gene data show CDR1 as MNHEY and CDR2 as SMNVEV (reference sequence). Trimming removed 6 bases from V and 1 base from J; junction bases left unmatched: 4. The CDR3 spans 14 residues. CDR3: CASSWDRTQETQYF. As DNA, the CDR3 is TGTGCCAGCAGCTGGGACAGGACCCAAGAGACCCAGTACTTC.

Ten or more counts support this clone. This chain links TRBV5-6 with TRBJ2-1; 9 positions agree with TRBD2. The germline CDR1 and CDR2 sequences are SGHDT and YYEEEE. V lost 4 bases to trimming and J lost 8 bases; unmatched junction nucleotides: 10. The CDR3 runs 15 residues. The CDR3 DNA is TGTGCCAGCAGCGGGGCCGGGACTAGCTCCGATGAGCAGTTCTTC. This encodes CASSGAGTSSDEQFF.

This clone was found many times. This sequence joins TRBV28 and TRBJ2-5, with 9 bases matching TRBD2. Trimming removed 6 bases from V and 5 bases from J; junction bases left unmatched: 7. The V gene's germline CDR1 is MDHEN and CDR2 SYDVKM. This CDR3 has 14 amino acids. CDR3 in amino acids: CASRVIGLAETQYF. CDR3 coding DNA: TGTGCCAGCAGGGTTATCGGACTAGCGGAGACCCAGTACTTC.

At least ten counts were recorded for this clone. The chain combines TRBV3-1 with TRBJ2-3; a weak D match, TRBD2 (6 bases). Per germline, CDR1 LGHDT and CDR2 YNNKEL (reference sequence). The CDR3 contains 15 residues. Trimming stripped 4 bases from V and 6 bases from J, with 17 bases between. This chain's CDR3 is CASSPRTGVRDTQYF. CDR3 nucleotide sequence: TGTGCCAGCAGCCCCCGAACGGGGGTGAGGGATACGCAGTATTTT.

This clone appeared many times. This chain connects TRBV7-9 to TRBJ1-4; D gene ambiguous. This CDR3 has 14 residues. Trimming left V 0 bases short and J 8 bases short, with 10 bases between. CDR1 SEHNR and CDR2 FQNEAQ come from the germline V gene (reference sequence). CDR3 sequence reads: CASSLAGGVEKLFF. CDR3 nucleotides: TGTGCCAGCAGCTTAGCAGGCGGGGTCGAAAAACTGTTTTTT. Variable domain in full (rest from reference TRBV7-9 and TRBJ1-4): DTGVSQNPRHKITKRGQNVTFRCDPISEHNRLYWYRQTLGQGPEFLTYFQNEAQLEKSRLLSDRFSAERPKGSFSTLEIQRTEQGDSAMYLCASSLAGGVEKLFFGSGTQLSVL.

This sequence joins TRBV5-1 and TRBJ2-7; the match to TRBD2 covers 7 bases. Germline assignment: CDR1 SGHRS and CDR2 YFSETQ. This CDR3 has 14 amino acids. Unmatched junction bases numbered 12, after V lost 6 bases and J lost 6 bases. The CDR3 sequence: CASTYRAGVGEQYF. As DNA, the CDR3 is TGCGCCAGCACGTACCGTGCGGGAGTGGGCGAGCAGTACTTC.

Comments on this clone: Other nucleotide sequences from this sample produce the same CDR3. The J gene is TRBJ2-3, the V gene TRBV9, with TRBD2 matching 7 bases. The length of the CDR3 is 20 residues. Germline V gene lookup returns CDR1 SGDLS and CDR2 YYNGEE. V shed 0 bases and J 0 bases; nucleotides not matched to a gene: 16. This CDR3 is CASSVGLSGRAGSSTDTQYF. Here the CDR3 DNA reads TGTGCCAGCAGCGTAGGTCTTAGCGGGCGAGCAGGGTCTAGCACAGATACGCAGTATTTT.

This clone was seen at least ten times. CDR3 in amino acids: CASSPHGAGEPGELFF. For the CDR3, the DNA is TGTGCCAGCAGTCCTCATGGGGCGGGAGAACCCGGGGAGCTGTTTTTT. V usage is TRBV9 and J usage is TRBJ2-2; 7 bases are a match to TRBD2. J lost 6 bases, V lost 5 bases, and 13 bases had no gene match. The germline V gene has CDR1 SGDLS and CDR2 YYNGEE. This CDR3 comprises 16 residues.